A selection of T cell receptor beta chains follows, all from one sample in a study of blood T cells in healthy people across ages. TCRdb independently ran MiXCR on the 5' RACE reads; one entry per CDR3 protein. The data contain approximately 810,000 distinct CDR3 sequences, under 40% of them seen just once; the ten biggest clones take up over 10%. Sequencing was carried out using blood. The receptor source for this set is a man between 18 and 29 years old in good health. Both conserved end residues are trimmed from each CDR3.

v_gene | CDR3aa
TRBV7-2 | ASRSPPETQY
TRBV4-2 | ASSQPAAGNEQF
TRBV20-1 | SARRGTQPQH
TRBV7-9 | ASSSESADEQF
TRBV9 | ASSMRRDPETGVANYGYT
TRBV20-1 | SVWRGYNTYEQY
TRBV4-1 | ASSQDGTGGYEQY
TRBV20-1 | SDLLSRGRAF
TRBV4-3 | AGSQDLLNNEQF
TRBV5-1 | ASTKTGQQETQY
TRBV28 | ASRPFSGSNTGELF
TRBV20-1 | SARVLGAIQETQF
TRBV7-2 | ASSRGADTYNEQF
TRBV6-4 | ASSPTLGDPEPEAF
TRBV7-8 | ASSLVQGYNNEQF
TRBV14 | ATGGVSYEQY
TRBV12-3/TRBV12-4 | ASSLWDFNQPQH
TRBV5-6 | ASSFGLGGGEQY
TRBV7-2 | ASSPSLGDNQETQY
TRBV7-2 | ASSNTGDYGYT
TRBV28 | ASSKPRVDSSYEQY
TRBV6-5 | ASSQSGTGDDEQY
TRBV3-1 | AGSPRPSEAPLH
TRBV2 | ASFGGVYGYT
TRBV5-1 | ASKATMNTEAF
TRBV5-5 | ASSLEASGGIYEQF
TRBV12-3/TRBV12-4 | ASSDPGHPLH
TRBV27 | ASSLSRLAGGADTQY
TRBV20-1 | SARVYGQVADTQY
TRBV25-1 | ASREAGLQETQY
TRBV6-5 | ASREVGQGREGYT
TRBV28 | ASLPGTVNTEAF
TRBV6-2/TRBV6-3 | ASTTPGGNTEAF
TRBV28 | ASRLFAGQGANTEAF
TRBV5-1 | ASSLNPGFSQETQY
TRBV12-3/TRBV12-4 | ASRSGTGAYHYGYT
TRBV20-1 | SARVSGGSNQPQH
TRBV7-6 | ASSPEGGPNQPQH
TRBV4-3 | ASSQVFRRDTQY
TRBV3-1 | ASSQVLDRDAQY
TRBV7-3 | VSSLDMNTEAF